Below are 17 T cell receptor beta chains sequenced from a single sample in a study of blood T cell repertoires in COVID-19. Repertoires were generated with immunoSEQ multiplex PCR, while TCRdb's copy carries only in-frame clones and drops some. The data show roughly 150,000 clones, approximately 85% seen once. The sequenced sample consisted of peripheral blood. All receptors derive from a woman between 50 and 59 years old with COVID-19, enrolled during active disease.

The genes are TRBV2 and TRBJ2-1; TRBD2 is a possible D gene (7 bases). The CDR3 consists of 13 residues. The V gene lost 8 bases and the J gene lost 7 bases, with 15 bases spanning the gap. In germline, CDR1 is SNHLY, CDR2 FYNNEI. The CDR3 DNA reads as TGTGCCAGCGTGGGGGCTAGCGGAAATGAGCAGTTCTTC. This codes for CASVGASGNEQFF.

This clone was detected only once. The rearrangement uses TRBV11-1 and TRBJ2-5; 10 positions agree with TRBD2. CDR1 is SGHAT, CDR2 FQDESV, per germline (reference sequence). V shed 2 bases and J 1 base; nucleotides not matched to a gene: 4. This CDR3 region has 16 residues. The CDR3 region is CASSLTSGAIQETQYF. The CDR3 nucleotides read TGTGCCAGCAGCTTAACTAGCGGGGCAATCCAAGAGACCCAGTACTTC. Variable domain in full (rest from reference TRBV11-1 and TRBJ2-5): EAEVAQSPRYKITEKSQAVAFWCDPISGHATLYWYRQILGQGPELLVQFQDESVVDDSQLPKDRFSAERLKGVDSTLKIQPAELGDSAMYLCASSLTSGAIQETQYFGPGTRLLVL.

This clone has just one count. The chain employs TRBV2 and TRBJ2-7, with 12 bases fitting TRBD2. Looked up from germline, CDR1 is SNHLY and CDR2 is FYNNEI. This CDR3 region has 15 residues. V lost 5 bases to trimming and J lost 2 bases; unmatched junction nucleotides: 4. For the CDR3, the DNA is TGTGCCAGCAGTAAGACTAGCGGGAGAGCCTACGAGCAGTACTTC. Translated, it gives CASSKTSGRAYEQYF.

The chain recombines TRBV3-1 (or the pseudogene TRBV3-2) with TRBJ1-2; possible D gene TRBD1, 5 bases. Trimming removed 4 bases at V and 3 bases at J, with 9 bases between. Per germline, CDR1 LGHDT and CDR2 YNNKEL (reference sequence). The CDR3 runs 13 residues. The CDR3 spells CASSRRGDYGYTF. CDR3 DNA sequence: TGTGCCAGCAGCCGGCGGGGCGACTATGGCTACACCTTC.

In its sample, this clone was seen a few times. The rearrangement uses TRBV5-1 and TRBJ2-7; 13 nucleotides match TRBD2. Germline assignment: CDR1 SGHRS and CDR2 YFSETQ. V lost 5 bases and J lost 4; bases outside the gene matches: 6. CDR3 length equals 15 residues. CDR3 region: CASRLGLAGIYEQYF. As DNA, the CDR3 is TGCGCCAGCAGGCTGGGACTAGCGGGGATTTACGAGCAGTACTTC.

This clone was seen once. This chain connects TRBV28 to TRBJ1-5; D not resolved. The CDR3 totals 13 residues. CDR1 and CDR2 (germline): MDHEN, SYDVKM. Trimming shortened V by 7 bases and J by 2 bases, and 9 bases separated the two germline ends. In DNA form, the CDR3 reads TGTGCCAGCACCGGACTGGGCAATCAGCCCCAGCATTTT. It encodes CASTGLGNQPQHF.

The chain combines TRBV12-3 or TRBV12-4 with TRBJ1-3; D remains unclear. The CDR3 covers 13 residues. Trimming cost V 2 bases and J 7 bases, with 9 bases left between them. CDR3 residues: CASSLLRENTIYF. CDR3 bases: TGTGCCAGCAGTTTACTTAGGGAGAACACCATATATTTT.

The chain is built from TRBV3-1 (or the pseudogene TRBV3-2) and TRBJ2-5; 8 nucleotides align to TRBD2. Trimming cost V 3 bases and J 2 bases; bases outside gene matches: 5. From germline, CDR1 is LGHDT and CDR2 YNNKEL (reference sequence). The CDR3 sequence is 15 residues long. CDR3 residues: CASSHTGGLQETQYF. CDR3 in DNA: TGTGCCAGCAGCCACACGGGGGGGCTGCAAGAGACCCAGTACTTC.

CDR3 nucleotides: TGCGCCAGCAGCTTTGGAGGGGAGAGCACTGAAGCTTTCTTT. Protein sequence: CASSFGGESTEAFF. This chain joins TRBV5-1 and TRBJ1-1, with a weak D call TRBD1 (5 bases). Germline-derived CDR1 and CDR2 are SGHRS and YFSETQ. Between the trimmed V and J ends, which lost 2 bases and 4 bases, there was a span of 12 bases. This CDR3 comprises 14 residues.

The chain uses TRBV30 and TRBJ2-1; 8 nucleotides align to TRBD2. V lost 0 bases to trimming and J lost 2 bases; unmatched junction nucleotides: 3. Germline V gene data show CDR1 as GTSNPN and CDR2 as SVGIG (reference sequence). The CDR3 consists of 15 residues. The CDR3 sequence: CAWSVLAGPYNEQFF. The CDR3 DNA is TGTGCCTGGAGTGTGCTAGCGGGTCCCTACAATGAGCAGTTCTTC.

The genes are TRBV19 and TRBJ1-5, with D perhaps TRBD1 (5 bases). Per the germline V gene, CDR1 is LNHDA and CDR2 is SQIVND (reference sequence). This CDR3 contains 15 residues. V lost 7 bases, J lost 5 bases, and 18 bases lay in between. CDR3 bases: TGTGCCAGTACCATGTGGGCGGGGGAGGATCAGCCCCAGCATTTT. This gives the protein CASTMWAGEDQPQHF.

V usage is TRBV11-3 and J usage is TRBJ2-7; TRBD2 might be the D (6 bases). Germline CDR1 is SGHNT and CDR2 is YENEEA. V was clipped by 4 bases and J by 3 bases, with 13 bases between them. This CDR3 region has 14 residues. In nucleotides, the CDR3 is TGTGCCAGCAGCTCCAAAGACGGGAGCTACGAGCAGTACTTC. It encodes CASSSKDGSYEQYF.

For this clone: Other DNA variants within this sample encode the same CDR3. This chain connects TRBV9 to TRBJ1-6; TRBD1 is a possible D gene (6 bases). V was trimmed by 2 bases and J by 6 bases, leaving 9 bases between them. The germline gives CDR1 SGDLS, CDR2 YYNGEE. This CDR3 has 14 amino acids. DNA of the CDR3: TGTGCCAGCAGCGTGGCAGGGGTTAATTCACCCCTCCACTTT. Protein product: CASSVAGVNSPLHF.

The chain couples TRBV28 to TRBJ1-2; D remains unclear. This CDR3 is built from 13 residues. V was pared by 5 bases and J by 6 bases, with 13 bases between. Germline assignment: CDR1 MDHEN and CDR2 SYDVKM. In nucleotides, the CDR3 is TGTGCCAGCAGTCCATCGACGAGGGATGGCTACACCTTC. Protein product: CASSPSTRDGYTF.

The chain recombines TRBV11-2 with TRBJ1-1; D not resolved. CDR3 length equals 15 residues. V was pared by 5 bases and J by 0 bases, with 13 bases between. Germline CDR1 and CDR2: SGHAT and FQNNGV. CDR3 nucleotides: TGTGCCAGCAGCGAGCGGGCCAGCCTGAACACTGAAGCTTTCTTT. This gives the protein CASSERASLNTEAFF.

This clone was seen more than once but under ten times. The V and J genes are TRBV24-1 and TRBJ2-2; possible D gene TRBD1, 6 bases. Germline assignment: CDR1 KGHDR and CDR2 SFDVKD. The CDR3 is 14 residues long. V was shortened by 7 bases and J by 0 bases, with 8 bases between the two germline ends. The CDR3 is CATSRTANTGELFF. In DNA, the CDR3 is TGTGCCACCAGCCGGACAGCGAACACCGGGGAGCTGTTTTTT.

The chain recombines TRBV20-1 with TRBJ1-2, with D possibly being TRBD1 (5 bases). The CDR3 runs to 11 residues. V was trimmed by 5 bases and J by 8 bases, leaving 12 bases between them. Germline V gene lookup returns CDR1 DFQATT and CDR2 SNEGSKA (reference sequence). CDR3 sequence reads: CSAELTEGYTF. In DNA, the CDR3 is TGCAGTGCTGAACTGACAGAAGGCTACACCTTC.